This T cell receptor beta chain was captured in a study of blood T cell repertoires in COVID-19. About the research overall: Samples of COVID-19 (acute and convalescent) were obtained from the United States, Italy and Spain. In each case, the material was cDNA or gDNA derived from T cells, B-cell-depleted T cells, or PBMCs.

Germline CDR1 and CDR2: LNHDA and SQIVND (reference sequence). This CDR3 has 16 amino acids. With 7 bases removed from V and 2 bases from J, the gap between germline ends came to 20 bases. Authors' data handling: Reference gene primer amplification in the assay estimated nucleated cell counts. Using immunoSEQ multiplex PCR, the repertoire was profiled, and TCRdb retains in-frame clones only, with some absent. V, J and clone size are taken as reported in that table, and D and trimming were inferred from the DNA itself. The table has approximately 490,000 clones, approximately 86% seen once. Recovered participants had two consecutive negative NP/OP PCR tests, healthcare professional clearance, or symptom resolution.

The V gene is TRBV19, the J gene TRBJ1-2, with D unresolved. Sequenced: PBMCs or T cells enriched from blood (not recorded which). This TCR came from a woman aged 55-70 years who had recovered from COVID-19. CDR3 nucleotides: TGTGCCAGTACCCCCCTTGATATAGCGGGGAACTATGGCTACACCTTC. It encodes CASTPLDIAGNYGYTF.